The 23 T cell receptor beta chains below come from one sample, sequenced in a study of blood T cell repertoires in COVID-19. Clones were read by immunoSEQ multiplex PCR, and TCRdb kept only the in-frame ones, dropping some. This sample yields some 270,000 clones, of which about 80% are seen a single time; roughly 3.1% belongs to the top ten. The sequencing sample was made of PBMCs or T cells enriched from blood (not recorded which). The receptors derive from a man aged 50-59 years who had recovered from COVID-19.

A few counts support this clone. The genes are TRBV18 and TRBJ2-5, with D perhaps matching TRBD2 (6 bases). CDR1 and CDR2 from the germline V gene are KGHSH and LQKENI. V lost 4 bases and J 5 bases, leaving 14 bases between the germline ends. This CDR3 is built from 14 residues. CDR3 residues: CASSRDSAVETQYF. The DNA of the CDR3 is TGTGCCAGCTCACGGGACTCAGCGGTCGAGACCCAGTACTTC.

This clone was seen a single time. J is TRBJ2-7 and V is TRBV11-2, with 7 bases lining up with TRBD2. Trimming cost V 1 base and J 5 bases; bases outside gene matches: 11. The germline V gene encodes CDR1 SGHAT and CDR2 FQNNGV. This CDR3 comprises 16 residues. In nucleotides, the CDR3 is TGTGCCAGCAGCTTAGCCCGCGGCGGGAGCCTCAACGAGCAGTACTTC. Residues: CASSLARGGSLNEQYF.

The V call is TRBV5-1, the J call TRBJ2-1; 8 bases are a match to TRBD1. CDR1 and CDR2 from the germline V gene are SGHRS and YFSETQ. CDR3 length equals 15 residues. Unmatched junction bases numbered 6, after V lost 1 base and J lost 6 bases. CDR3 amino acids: CASSLRQGRSNEQFF. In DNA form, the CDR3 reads TGCGCCAGCAGCTTGAGACAGGGGCGGAGCAATGAGCAGTTCTTC. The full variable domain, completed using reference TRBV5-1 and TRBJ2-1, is KAGVTQTPRYLIKTRGQQVTLSCSPISGHRSVSWYQQTPGQGLQFLFEYFSETQRNKGNFPGRFSGRQFSNSRSEMNVSTLELGDSALYLCASSLRQGRSNEQFFGPGTRLTVL.

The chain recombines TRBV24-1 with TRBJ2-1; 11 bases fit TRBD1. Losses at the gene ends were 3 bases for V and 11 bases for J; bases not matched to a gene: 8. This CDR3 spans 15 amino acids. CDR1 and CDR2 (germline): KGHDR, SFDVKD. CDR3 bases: TGTGCCACCAGTGATCCCGGGACAGGGGGATTTAAGCAGTTCTTC. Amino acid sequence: CATSDPGTGGFKQFF.

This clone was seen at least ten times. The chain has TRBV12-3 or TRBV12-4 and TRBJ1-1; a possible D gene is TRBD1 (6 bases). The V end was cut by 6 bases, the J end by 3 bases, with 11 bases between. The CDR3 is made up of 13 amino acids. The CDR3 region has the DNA TGTGCCAGCAGCATGGACAGATACACTGAAGCTTTCTTT. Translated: CASSMDRYTEAFF.

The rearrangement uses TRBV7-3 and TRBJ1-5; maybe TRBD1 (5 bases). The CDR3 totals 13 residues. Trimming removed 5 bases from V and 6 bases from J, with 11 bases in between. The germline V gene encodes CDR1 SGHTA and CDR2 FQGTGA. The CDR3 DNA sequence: TGTGCCAGCAGCCCAGGGTCAGGTCAGCCCCAGCATTTT. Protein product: CASSPGSGQPQHF.

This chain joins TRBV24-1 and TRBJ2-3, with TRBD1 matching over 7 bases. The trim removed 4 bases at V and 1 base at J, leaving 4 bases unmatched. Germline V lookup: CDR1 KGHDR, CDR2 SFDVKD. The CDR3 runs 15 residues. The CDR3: CATSDHGQGTDTQYF. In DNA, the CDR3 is TGTGCCACCAGTGACCACGGACAGGGCACAGATACGCAGTATTTT.

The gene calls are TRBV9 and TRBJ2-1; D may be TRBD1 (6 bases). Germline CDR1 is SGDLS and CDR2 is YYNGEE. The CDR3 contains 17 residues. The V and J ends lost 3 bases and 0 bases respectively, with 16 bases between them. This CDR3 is CASSGGQPGSSYNEQFF. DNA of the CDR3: TGTGCCAGCAGCGGCGGACAGCCCGGCAGCTCCTACAATGAGCAGTTCTTC.

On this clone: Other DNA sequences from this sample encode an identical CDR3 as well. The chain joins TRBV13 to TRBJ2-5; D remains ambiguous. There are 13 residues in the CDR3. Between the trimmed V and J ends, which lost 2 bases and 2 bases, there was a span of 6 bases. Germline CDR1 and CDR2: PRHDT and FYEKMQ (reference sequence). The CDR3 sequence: CASSLLIQETQYF. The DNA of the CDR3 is TGTGCCAGCAGCTTACTAATTCAAGAGACCCAGTACTTC.

CDR3 DNA sequence: TGTGCCAGCAGCTTGGGGAGTGGCCTCCGGGGGGCGCGGGACACTGAAGCTTTCTTT. This codes for CASSLGSGLRGARDTEAFF. The gene calls are TRBV5-8 and TRBJ1-1, with D maybe TRBD1 (6 bases). CDR1 is SGHTS and CDR2 is YDEGEE in the germline V gene. The ends were cut back, 0 bases at V and 3 bases at J, with 24 bases in the middle. The CDR3 is made up of 19 amino acids.

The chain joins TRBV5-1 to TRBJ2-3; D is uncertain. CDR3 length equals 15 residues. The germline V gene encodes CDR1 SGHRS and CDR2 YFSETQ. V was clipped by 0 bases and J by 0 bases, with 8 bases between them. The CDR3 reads CASSLGPLSTDTQYF. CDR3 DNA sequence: TGCGCCAGCAGCTTGGGGCCCCTTAGCACAGATACGCAGTATTTT.

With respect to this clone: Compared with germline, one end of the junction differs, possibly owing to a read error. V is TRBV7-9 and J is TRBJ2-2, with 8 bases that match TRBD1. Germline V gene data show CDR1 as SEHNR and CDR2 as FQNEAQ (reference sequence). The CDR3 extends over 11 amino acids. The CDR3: CASSLATGGIF. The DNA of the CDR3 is TGTGCCAGCAGCTTAGCCACAGGGGGGATTTTT. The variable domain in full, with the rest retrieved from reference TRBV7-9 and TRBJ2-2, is DTGVSQNPRHKITKRGQNVTFRCDPISEHNRLYWYRQTLGQGPEFLTYFQNEAQLEKSRLLSDRFSAERPKGSFSTLEIQRTEQGDSAMYLCASSLATGGIFGEGSRLTVL.

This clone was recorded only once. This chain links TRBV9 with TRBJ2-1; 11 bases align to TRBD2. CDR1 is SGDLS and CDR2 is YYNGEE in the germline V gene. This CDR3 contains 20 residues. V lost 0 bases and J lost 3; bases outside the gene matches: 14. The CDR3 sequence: CASSVGGLAGGRTHYNEQFF. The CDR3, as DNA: TGTGCCAGCAGCGTAGGAGGTCTAGCGGGAGGTAGGACCCACTACAATGAGCAGTTCTTC.

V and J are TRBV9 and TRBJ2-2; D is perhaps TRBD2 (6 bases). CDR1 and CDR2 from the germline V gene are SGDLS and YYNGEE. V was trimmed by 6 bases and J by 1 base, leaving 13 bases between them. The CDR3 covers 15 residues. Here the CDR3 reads CASTPRGMNTGELFF. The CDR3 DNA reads TGTGCCAGCACCCCCCGCGGGATGAACACCGGGGAGCTGTTTTTT.

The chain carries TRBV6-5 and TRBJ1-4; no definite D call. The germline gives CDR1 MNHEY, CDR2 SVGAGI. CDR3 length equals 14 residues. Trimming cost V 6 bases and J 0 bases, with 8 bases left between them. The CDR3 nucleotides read TGTGCCAGCAGACTACAAACAACTAATGAAAAACTGTTTTTT. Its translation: CASRLQTTNEKLFF.

The CDR3 nucleotides are TGTGCCAGCAGCCCGGAGGCTAGCGGGAGGAAGCTCGAGCAGTACTTC. This codes for CASSPEASGRKLEQYF. The chain is built from TRBV5-4 and TRBJ2-7, with 11 bases aligning to TRBD2. This CDR3 is built from 16 residues. The J segment lost 6 bases and the V segment lost 4 bases, leaving 12 bases of the junction unmatched. Germline loops: CDR1 SGHNT, CDR2 YYREEE (reference sequence). The full variable domain, its missing parts supplied by reference TRBV5-4 and TRBJ2-7, is ETGVTQSPTHLIKTRGQQVTLRCSSQSGHNTVSWYQQALGQGPQFIFQYYREEENGRGNFPPRFSGLQFPNYSSELNVNALELDDSALYLCASSPEASGRKLEQYFGPGTRLTVT.

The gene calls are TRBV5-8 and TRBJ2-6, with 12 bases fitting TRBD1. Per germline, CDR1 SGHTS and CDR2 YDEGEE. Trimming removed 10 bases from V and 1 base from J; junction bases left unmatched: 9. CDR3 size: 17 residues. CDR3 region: CAGTRDRGPSGANVLTF. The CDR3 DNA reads TGTGCCGGCACGCGGGACAGGGGGCCTTCTGGGGCCAACGTCCTGACTTTC.

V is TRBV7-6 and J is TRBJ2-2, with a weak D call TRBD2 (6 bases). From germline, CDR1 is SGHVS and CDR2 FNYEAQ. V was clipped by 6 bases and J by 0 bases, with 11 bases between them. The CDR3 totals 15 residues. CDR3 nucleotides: TGTGCCAGCAGGGAGGGACCTTCGAACACCGGGGAGCTGTTTTTT. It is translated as CASREGPSNTGELFF.

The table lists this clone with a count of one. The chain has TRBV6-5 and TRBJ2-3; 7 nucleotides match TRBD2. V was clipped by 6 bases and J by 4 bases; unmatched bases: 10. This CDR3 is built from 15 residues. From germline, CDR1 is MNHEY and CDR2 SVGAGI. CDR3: CASSPQAGFPDTQYF. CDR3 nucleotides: TGTGCCAGCAGCCCCCAAGCGGGATTCCCAGATACGCAGTATTTT.

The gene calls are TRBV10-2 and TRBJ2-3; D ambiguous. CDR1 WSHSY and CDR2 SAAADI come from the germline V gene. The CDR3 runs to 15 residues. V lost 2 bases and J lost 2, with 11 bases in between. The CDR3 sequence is CASSEMGSFTDTQYF. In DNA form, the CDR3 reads TGCGCCAGCAGTGAGATGGGCTCCTTCACAGATACGCAGTATTTT.

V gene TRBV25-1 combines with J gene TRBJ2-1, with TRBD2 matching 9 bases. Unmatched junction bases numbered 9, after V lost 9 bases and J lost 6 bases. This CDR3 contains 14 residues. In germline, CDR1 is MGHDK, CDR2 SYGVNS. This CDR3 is CASSGSRYSNEQFF. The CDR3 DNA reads TGTGCCAGTAGCGGGAGTAGGTACTCCAATGAGCAGTTCTTC.

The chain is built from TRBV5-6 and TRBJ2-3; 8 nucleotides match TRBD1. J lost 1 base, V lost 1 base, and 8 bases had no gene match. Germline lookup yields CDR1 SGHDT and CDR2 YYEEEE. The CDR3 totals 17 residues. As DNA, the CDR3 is TGTGCCAGCAGCTTGATGAGGACAGGGCCGCGCACAGATACGCAGTATTTT. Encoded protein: CASSLMRTGPRTDTQYF.

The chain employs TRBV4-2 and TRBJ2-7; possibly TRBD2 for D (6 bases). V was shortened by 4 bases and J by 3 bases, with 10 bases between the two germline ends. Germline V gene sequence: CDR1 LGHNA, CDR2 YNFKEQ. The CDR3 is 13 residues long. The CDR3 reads CASSRSEGYEQYF. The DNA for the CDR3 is TGTGCCAGCAGCCGCTCGGAGGGCTACGAGCAGTACTTC.